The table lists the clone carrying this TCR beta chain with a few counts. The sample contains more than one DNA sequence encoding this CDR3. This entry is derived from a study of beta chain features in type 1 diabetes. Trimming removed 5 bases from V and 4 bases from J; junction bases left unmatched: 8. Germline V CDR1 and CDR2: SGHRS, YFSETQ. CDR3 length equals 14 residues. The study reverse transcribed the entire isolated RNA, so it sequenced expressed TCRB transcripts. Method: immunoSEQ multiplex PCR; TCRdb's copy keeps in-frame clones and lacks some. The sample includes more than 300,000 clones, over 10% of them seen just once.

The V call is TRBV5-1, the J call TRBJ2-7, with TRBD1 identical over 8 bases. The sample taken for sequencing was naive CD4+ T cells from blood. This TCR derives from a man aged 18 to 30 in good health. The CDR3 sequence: CASSLGTGLYEQYF. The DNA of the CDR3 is TGCGCCAGCAGTCTCGGGACAGGACTTTACGAGCAGTACTTC.